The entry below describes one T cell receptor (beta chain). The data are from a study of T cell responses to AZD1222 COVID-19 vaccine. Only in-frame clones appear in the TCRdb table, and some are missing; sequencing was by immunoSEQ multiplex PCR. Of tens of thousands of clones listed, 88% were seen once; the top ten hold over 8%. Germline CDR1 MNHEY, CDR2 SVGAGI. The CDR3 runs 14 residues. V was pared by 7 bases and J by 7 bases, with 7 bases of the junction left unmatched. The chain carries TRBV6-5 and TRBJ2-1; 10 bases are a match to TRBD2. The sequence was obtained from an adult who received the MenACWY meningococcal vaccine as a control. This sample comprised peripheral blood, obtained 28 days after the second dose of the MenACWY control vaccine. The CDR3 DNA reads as TGTGCCAGCATGCTAGCGGGGGACTCAAATGAGCAGTTCTTC. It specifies CASMLAGDSNEQFF.